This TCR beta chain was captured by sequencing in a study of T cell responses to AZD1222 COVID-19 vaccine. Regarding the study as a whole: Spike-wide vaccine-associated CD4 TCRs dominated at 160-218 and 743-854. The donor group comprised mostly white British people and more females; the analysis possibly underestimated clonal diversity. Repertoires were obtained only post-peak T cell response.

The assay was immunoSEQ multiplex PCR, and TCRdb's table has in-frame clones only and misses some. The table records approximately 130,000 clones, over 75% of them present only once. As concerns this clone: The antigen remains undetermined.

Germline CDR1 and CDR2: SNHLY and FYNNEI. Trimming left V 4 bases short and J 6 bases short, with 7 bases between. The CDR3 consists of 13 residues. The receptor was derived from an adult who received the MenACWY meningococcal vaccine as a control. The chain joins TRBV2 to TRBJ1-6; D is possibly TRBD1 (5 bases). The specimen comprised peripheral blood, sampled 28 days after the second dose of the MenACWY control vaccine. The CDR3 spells CASSGDFNSPLHF. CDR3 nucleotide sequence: TGTGCCAGCAGTGGGGACTTTAATTCACCCCTCCACTTT.